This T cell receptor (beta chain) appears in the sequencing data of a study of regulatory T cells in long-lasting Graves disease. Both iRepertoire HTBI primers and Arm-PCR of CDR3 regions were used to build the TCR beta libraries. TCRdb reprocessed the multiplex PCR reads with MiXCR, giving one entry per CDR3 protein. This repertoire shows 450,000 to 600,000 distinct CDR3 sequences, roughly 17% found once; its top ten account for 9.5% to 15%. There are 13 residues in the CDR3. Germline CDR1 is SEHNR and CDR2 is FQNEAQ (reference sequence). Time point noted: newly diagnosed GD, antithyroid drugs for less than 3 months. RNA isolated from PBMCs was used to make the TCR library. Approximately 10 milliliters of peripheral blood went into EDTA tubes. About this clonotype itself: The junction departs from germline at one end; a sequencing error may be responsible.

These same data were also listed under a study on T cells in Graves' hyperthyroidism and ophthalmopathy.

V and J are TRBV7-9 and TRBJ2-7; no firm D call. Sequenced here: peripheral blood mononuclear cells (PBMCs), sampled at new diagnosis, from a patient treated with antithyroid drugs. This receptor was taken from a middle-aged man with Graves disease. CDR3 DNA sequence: TGTGCCGGCAGCTTAGAGCTATCCTACGAGCAGTACTTC. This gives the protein CAGSLELSYEQYF.